This record looks at one T cell receptor (beta chain) sequence and its context. Trimming pared 4 bases from V and 3 bases from J, leaving 15 bases between. The CDR3 totals 15 residues. Looked up from germline, CDR1 is SGHTS and CDR2 is YDEGEE. The data stem from a study of CD8 T cells in Susac syndrome. Reverse transcription of about 0.45 to 1 ug RNA was performed with random hexamers. MiXCR, run by TCRdb on the immunoSEQ multiplex PCR reads, gives a single entry per CDR3 protein. Of about 300,000 distinct CDR3 sequences listed, around 91% are singletons. Sequencing of TCR beta covered CD8+ and CD4+ T cells obtained from blood. Control patients had untreated stable or active relapsing-remitting multiple sclerosis by revised McDonald criteria. TEMRA cells were enriched by FACS, and CD4+ and CD8+ T cells were negatively isolated.

The origin of this receptor is a human donor with multiple sclerosis. This chain joins TRBV5-8 and TRBJ2-3; D remains unclear. The source material was CD8+ T cells from PBMCs. CDR3 sequence reads: CASSPLVGVTDTQYF. In nucleotides, the CDR3 is TGTGCCAGCAGCCCCCTGGTGGGTGTTACAGATACGCAGTATTTT.